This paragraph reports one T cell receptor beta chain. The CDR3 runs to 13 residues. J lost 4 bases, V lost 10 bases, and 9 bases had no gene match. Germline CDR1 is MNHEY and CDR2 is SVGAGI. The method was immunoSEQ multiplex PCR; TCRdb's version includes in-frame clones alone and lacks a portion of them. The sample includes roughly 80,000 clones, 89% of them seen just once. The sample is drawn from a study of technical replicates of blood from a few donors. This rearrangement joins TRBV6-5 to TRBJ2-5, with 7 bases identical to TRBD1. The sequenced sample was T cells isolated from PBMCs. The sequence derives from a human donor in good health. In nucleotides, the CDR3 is TGTGCCACCAACCGGGACAGTGGAGAGACCCAGTACTTC. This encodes CATNRDSGETQYF.